These 10 T cell receptor beta chains share one sample of origin, sequenced in a study of T cell changes during pregnancy in multiple sclerosis. Here immunoSEQ multiplex PCR was the method, and the copy in TCRdb shows in-frame clones only, minus some. The repertoire holds around 68,000 clones, with 75% to 95% as singletons. Sequences were derived from CD4+ T cells from peripheral blood mononuclear cells, sampled before pregnancy. These receptors all come from a female donor with multiple sclerosis, enrolled in a pregnancy study.

The genes are TRBV6-5 and TRBJ2-1, with 9 nucleotides matching TRBD1. The CDR3 length is 15 residues. V was pared by 1 base and J by 6 bases, with 4 bases of the junction left unmatched. Germline V gives CDR1 MNHEY, CDR2 SVGAGI. The CDR3 nucleotides are TGTGCCAGCAGTTACTGGGGACAGGGACTCAATGAGCAGTTCTTC. This gives the protein CASSYWGQGLNEQFF.

V and J are TRBV19 and TRBJ2-5; 9 bases are a match to TRBD1. Trimming took 8 bases from V and 5 from J; bases not matched to a gene: 15. Germline V gene sequence: CDR1 LNHDA, CDR2 SQIVND (reference sequence). The CDR3 runs to 16 residues. The CDR3 bases are TGTGCCAGTCAGGGGTCCGGGACAGGGTACGGGGAGACCCAGTACTTC. Translated: CASQGSGTGYGETQYF.

This clone came up a few times. The rearrangement links TRBV19 to TRBJ1-1; 11 bases fit TRBD1. Trimming took 1 base from V and 7 from J; bases not matched to a gene: 11. CDR1 LNHDA and CDR2 SQIVND come from the germline V gene (reference sequence). The CDR3 has 17 residues. The CDR3: CASSIGGQGARDNEAFF. DNA for the CDR3: TGTGCCAGTAGTATAGGAGGACAGGGGGCGCGGGATAATGAAGCTTTCTTT.

This clone appeared a single time. The rearrangement uses TRBV11-3 and TRBJ1-1; weak D call: TRBD1 (5 bases). V lost 5 bases and J lost 4, with 20 bases in between. CDR3 length: 16 amino acids. Germline CDR1 reads SGHNT; CDR2 reads YENEEA. This chain's CDR3 is CASSGRDRTQPTEAFF. The CDR3 region has the DNA TGTGCCAGCAGCGGGAGGGACCGCACCCAGCCCACTGAAGCTTTCTTT.

The CDR3 is CASSLGGTGLDEQYF. CDR3 nucleotides: TGTGCCAGCAGCTTAGGAGGGACAGGTCTCGACGAGCAGTACTTC. The chain uses TRBV7-9 and TRBJ2-7; 8 bases line up with TRBD1. Germline-derived CDR1 and CDR2 are SEHNR and FQNEAQ (reference sequence). This CDR3 comprises 15 residues. J lost 5 bases, V lost 1 base, and 7 bases had no gene match.

The J gene is TRBJ2-5, the V gene TRBV30; D ambiguous. The CDR3 sequence is 11 residues long. V dropped 3 bases and J dropped 10 bases, with 12 bases sitting between them. CDR1 is GTSNPN and CDR2 is SVGIG in the germline V gene (reference sequence). The CDR3 loop reads CAWRGLGGQYF. The DNA for the CDR3 is TGTGCCTGGAGAGGTCTAGGTGGCCAGTACTTC.

The J gene is TRBJ2-1, the V gene TRBV18, with 9 positions matching TRBD1. V trimming: 0 bases; J trimming: 4 bases; junction bases outside the gene matches: 7. Germline V gene data show CDR1 as KGHSH and CDR2 as LQKENI. The CDR3 is 17 amino acids. The CDR3 region is CASSPPFRDRDYNEQFF. The DNA of the CDR3 is TGTGCCAGCTCACCACCTTTCCGGGACAGGGATTACAATGAGCAGTTCTTC.

The V call is TRBV9, the J call TRBJ2-1; D might be TRBD2 (6 bases). V was clipped by 4 bases and J by 7 bases, with 24 bases between them. The CDR3 is made up of 17 amino acids. CDR1 is SGDLS, CDR2 YYNGEE, per germline. CDR3 in DNA: TGTGCCAGCAGCTCGAAAGGGACTGGGGGAGTTAGGAATGAGCAGTTCTTC. Translating gives CASSSKGTGGVRNEQFF.

The gene calls are TRBV19 and TRBJ2-1, with TRBD1 matching 10 bases. The CDR3 has 16 amino acids. Trimming at V came to 2 bases and at J to 7 bases, leaving 8 bases not matched to a gene. Germline V gene lookup returns CDR1 LNHDA and CDR2 SQIVND (reference sequence). The CDR3 protein is CASSIIGTGVRNEQFF. In nucleotides, the CDR3 is TGTGCCAGTAGTATAATCGGGACAGGGGTAAGGAATGAGCAGTTCTTC.

The chain employs TRBV9 and TRBJ1-6, with 10 nucleotides matching TRBD1. Germline CDR1 SGDLS, CDR2 YYNGEE. There are 14 residues in the CDR3. V lost 3 bases and J lost 8; bases outside the gene matches: 2. CDR3 sequence: CASSGQGAHSPLHF. The CDR3 DNA reads TGTGCCAGCAGCGGACAGGGGGCACATTCACCCCTCCACTTT.